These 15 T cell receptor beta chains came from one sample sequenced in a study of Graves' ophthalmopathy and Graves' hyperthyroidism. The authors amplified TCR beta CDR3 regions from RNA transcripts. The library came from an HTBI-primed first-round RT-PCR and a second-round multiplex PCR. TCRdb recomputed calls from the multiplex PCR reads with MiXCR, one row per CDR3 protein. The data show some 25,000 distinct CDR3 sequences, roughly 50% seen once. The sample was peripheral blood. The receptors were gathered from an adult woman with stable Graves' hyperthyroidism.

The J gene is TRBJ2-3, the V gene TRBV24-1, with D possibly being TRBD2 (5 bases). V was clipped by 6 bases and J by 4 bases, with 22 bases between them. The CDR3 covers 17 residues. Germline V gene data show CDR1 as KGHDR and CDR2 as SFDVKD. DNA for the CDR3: TGTGCCACCAGTTATACTAACACCGGGGAGCTGTCAGATACGCAGTATTTT. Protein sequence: CATSYTNTGELSDTQYF.

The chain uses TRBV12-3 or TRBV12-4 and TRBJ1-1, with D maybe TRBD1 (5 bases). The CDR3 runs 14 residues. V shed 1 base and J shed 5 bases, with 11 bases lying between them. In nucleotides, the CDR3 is TGTGCCAGCAGTTTAGGCAGGGAAATAACTGAAGCTTTCTTT. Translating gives CASSLGREITEAFF.

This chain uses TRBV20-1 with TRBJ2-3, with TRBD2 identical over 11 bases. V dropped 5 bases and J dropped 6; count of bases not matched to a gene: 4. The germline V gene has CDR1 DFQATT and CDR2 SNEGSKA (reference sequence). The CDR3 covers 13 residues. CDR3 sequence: CSAGTSGSDTQYF. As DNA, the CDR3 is TGCAGTGCTGGGACTAGCGGATCCGATACGCAGTATTTT.

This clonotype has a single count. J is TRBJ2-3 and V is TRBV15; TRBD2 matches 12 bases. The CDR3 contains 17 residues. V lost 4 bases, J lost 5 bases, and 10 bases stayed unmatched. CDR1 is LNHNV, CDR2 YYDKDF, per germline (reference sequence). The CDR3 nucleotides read TGTGCCACCAGCATAGGGACTAGCGGGCATTTAGAAGATACGCAGTATTTT. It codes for CATSIGTSGHLEDTQYF.

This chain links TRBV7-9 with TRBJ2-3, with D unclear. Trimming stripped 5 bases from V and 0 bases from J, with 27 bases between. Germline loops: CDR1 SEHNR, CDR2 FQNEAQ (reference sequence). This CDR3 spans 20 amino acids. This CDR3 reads CASSPDPWSPSYDSTDTQYF. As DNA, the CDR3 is TGTGCCAGCAGCCCCGACCCCTGGAGCCCTAGTTACGACAGCACAGATACGCAGTATTTT.

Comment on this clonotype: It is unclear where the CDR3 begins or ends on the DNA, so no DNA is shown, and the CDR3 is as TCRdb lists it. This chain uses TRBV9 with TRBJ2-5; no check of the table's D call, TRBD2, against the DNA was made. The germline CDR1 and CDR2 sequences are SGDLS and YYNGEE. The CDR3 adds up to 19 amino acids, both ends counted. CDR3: CASSASNSPLHFGNGTQYF.

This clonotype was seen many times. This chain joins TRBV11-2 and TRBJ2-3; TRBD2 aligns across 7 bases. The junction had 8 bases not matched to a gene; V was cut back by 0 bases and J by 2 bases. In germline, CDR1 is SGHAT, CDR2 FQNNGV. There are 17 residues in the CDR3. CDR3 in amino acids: CASSLDLGAGLTDTQYF. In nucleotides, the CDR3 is TGTGCCAGCAGCTTAGATCTGGGAGCGGGGCTCACAGATACGCAGTATTTT.

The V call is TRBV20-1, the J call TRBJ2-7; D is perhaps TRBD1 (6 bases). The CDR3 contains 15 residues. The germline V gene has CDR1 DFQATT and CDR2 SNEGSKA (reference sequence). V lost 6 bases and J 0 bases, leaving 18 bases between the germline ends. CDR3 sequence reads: CSASSDSGVSYEQYF. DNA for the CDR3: TGCAGTGCCAGCAGTGATTCAGGGGTCTCCTACGAGCAGTACTTC.

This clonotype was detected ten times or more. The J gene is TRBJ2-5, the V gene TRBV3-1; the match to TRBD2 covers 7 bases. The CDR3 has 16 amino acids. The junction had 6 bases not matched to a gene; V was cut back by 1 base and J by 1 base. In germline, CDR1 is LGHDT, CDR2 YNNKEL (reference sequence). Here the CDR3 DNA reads TGTGCCAGCAGCCAAGCCCCCTCTAGCGGCCAAGAGACCCAGTACTTC. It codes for CASSQAPSSGQETQYF.

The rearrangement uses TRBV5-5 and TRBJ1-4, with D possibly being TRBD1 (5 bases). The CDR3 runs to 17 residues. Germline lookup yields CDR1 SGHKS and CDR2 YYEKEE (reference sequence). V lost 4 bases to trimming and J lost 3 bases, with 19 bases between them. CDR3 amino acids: CASSRTGTGVPNEKLFF. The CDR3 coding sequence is TGTGCCAGCAGCAGAACCGGGACGGGGGTGCCTAATGAAAAACTGTTTTTT.

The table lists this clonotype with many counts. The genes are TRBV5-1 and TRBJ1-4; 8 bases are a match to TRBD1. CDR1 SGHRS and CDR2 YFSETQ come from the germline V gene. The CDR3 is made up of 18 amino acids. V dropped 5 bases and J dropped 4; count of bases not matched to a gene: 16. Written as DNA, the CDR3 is TGCGCCAGCAGTCAGTCGAGGCTCGAAACAGGGGGTAATGAAAAACTGTTTTTT. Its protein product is CASSQSRLETGGNEKLFF.

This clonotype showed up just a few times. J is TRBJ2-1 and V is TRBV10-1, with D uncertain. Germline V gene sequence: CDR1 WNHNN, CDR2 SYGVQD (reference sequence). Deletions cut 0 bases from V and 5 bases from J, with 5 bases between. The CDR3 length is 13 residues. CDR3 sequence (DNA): TGCGCCAGCAGTGAGTCGCCCAACAATGAGCAGTTCTTC. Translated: CASSESPNNEQFF.

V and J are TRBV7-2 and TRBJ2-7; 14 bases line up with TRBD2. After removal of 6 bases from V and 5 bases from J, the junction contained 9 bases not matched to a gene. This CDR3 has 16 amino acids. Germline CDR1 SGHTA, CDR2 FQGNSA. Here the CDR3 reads CASSYGTSGSINEQYF. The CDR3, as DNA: TGTGCCAGCAGTTACGGGACTAGCGGGAGTATCAACGAGCAGTACTTC.

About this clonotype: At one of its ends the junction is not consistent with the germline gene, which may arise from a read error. The CDR3 loop reads CASSYSQGSQETQHF. In DNA, the CDR3 is TGTGCCAGCAGCTATTCACAGGGTTCTCAGGAGACCCAGCACTTC. The chain recombines TRBV4-2 with TRBJ2-5; D may be TRBD1 (6 bases). The CDR3 consists of 15 residues. Germline CDR1 is LGHNA and CDR2 is YNFKEQ.

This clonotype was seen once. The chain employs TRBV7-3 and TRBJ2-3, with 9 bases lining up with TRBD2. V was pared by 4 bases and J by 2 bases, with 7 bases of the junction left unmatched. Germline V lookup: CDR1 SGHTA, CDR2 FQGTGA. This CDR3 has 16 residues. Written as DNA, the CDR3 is TGTGCCAGCAGCTCTCTTAGCGGGGGCCTCACAGATACGCAGTATTTT. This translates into CASSSLSGGLTDTQYF.